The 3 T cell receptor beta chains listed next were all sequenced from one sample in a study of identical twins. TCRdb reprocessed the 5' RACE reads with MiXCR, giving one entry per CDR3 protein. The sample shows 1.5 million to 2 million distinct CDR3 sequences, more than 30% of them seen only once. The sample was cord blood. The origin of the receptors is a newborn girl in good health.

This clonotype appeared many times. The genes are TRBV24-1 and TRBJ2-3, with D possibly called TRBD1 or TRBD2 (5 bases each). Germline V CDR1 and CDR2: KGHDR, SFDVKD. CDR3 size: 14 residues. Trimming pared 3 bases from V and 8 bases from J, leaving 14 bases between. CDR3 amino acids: CATSDPVLGTTQYF. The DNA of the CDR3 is TGTGCCACCAGTGATCCGGTCCTGGGGACTACGCAGTATTTT.

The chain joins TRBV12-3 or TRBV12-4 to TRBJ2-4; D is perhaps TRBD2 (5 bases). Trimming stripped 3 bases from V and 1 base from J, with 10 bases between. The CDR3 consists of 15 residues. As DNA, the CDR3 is TGTGCCAGCAGTTTCCAGGCGGGTGCCAAAAACATTCAGTACTTC. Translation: CASSFQAGAKNIQYF.

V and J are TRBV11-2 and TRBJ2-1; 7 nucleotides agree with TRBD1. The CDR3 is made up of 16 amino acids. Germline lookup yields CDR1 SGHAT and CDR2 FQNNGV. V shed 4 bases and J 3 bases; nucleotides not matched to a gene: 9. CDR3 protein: CASSSVQGQFYNEQFF. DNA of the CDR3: TGTGCCAGCAGCTCTGTACAGGGGCAATTCTACAATGAGCAGTTCTTC.